This TCR beta chain was documented in a study of T cell repertoires in cytomegalovirus infection (dated by TCRdb to the late 2010s). For the study in its entirety: The HLA type of each donor mattered for the analysis, because public TCR beta signatures pointed to carriage of CMV infection along with the matching HLA type.

Points on this clonotype: No antigen is known for it. Qualities for individual bases were not recorded, and no much larger clone is one base off.

Findings and caveats that apply to the study as a whole: In both this cohort and an independent approximately 350-donor cohort, the cumulative frequency of public TCR beta family members distinguished carriers of CMV infection plus the relevant HLA type. The ex vivo response was dominated by HLA-C-restricted CMV-specific TCR beta clonotypes, which also provided the single most frequent clonotype in two of eight donors.

Measured from the cysteine to the phenylalanine, the CDR3 is 12 residues long. Only CDR3 DNA is held: 36 bases, read in frame from base 1. The germline V gene supplies CDR1 SGHDT and CDR2 YYEEEE. Trimming at the junction amounts to 0 bases on V and 3 bases on J, and the germline ends lie 3 bases apart. This sample was sequenced with an Illumina HiSeq 1500. The public sequencing data were trimmed at Q25 with fastp and processed into clonotypes with MiXCR by TCRdb, which kept only in-frame beta chains. One record per CDR3 amino acid sequence lists the most common genes and DNA. This sample gives about 400,000 distinct CDR3 sequences in total; about a sixth of them show up just once. Roughly 8.7% of the sample goes to the ten largest clones.

This TCR was sampled from a human donor in good health (CMV status not recorded). Some clones in this sample may be carry-over from other donors' samples. Sample: PBMCs. This chain is built from TRBV5-6 and TRBJ1-1, with no confidently assigned D gene. The DNA reads as follows: TGTGCCAGCAGCTTGGCTCACACTGAAGCTTTCTTT. It encodes CASSLAHTEAFF. Here the CDR3 is joined to the reference TRBV5-6 and TRBJ1-1 genes, and the full variable domain is: DAGVTQSPTHLIKTRGQQVTLRCSPKSGHDTVSWYQQALGQGPQFIFQYYEEEERQRGNFPDRFSGHQFPNYSSELNVNALLLGDSALYLCASSLAHTEAFFGQGTRLTVV.